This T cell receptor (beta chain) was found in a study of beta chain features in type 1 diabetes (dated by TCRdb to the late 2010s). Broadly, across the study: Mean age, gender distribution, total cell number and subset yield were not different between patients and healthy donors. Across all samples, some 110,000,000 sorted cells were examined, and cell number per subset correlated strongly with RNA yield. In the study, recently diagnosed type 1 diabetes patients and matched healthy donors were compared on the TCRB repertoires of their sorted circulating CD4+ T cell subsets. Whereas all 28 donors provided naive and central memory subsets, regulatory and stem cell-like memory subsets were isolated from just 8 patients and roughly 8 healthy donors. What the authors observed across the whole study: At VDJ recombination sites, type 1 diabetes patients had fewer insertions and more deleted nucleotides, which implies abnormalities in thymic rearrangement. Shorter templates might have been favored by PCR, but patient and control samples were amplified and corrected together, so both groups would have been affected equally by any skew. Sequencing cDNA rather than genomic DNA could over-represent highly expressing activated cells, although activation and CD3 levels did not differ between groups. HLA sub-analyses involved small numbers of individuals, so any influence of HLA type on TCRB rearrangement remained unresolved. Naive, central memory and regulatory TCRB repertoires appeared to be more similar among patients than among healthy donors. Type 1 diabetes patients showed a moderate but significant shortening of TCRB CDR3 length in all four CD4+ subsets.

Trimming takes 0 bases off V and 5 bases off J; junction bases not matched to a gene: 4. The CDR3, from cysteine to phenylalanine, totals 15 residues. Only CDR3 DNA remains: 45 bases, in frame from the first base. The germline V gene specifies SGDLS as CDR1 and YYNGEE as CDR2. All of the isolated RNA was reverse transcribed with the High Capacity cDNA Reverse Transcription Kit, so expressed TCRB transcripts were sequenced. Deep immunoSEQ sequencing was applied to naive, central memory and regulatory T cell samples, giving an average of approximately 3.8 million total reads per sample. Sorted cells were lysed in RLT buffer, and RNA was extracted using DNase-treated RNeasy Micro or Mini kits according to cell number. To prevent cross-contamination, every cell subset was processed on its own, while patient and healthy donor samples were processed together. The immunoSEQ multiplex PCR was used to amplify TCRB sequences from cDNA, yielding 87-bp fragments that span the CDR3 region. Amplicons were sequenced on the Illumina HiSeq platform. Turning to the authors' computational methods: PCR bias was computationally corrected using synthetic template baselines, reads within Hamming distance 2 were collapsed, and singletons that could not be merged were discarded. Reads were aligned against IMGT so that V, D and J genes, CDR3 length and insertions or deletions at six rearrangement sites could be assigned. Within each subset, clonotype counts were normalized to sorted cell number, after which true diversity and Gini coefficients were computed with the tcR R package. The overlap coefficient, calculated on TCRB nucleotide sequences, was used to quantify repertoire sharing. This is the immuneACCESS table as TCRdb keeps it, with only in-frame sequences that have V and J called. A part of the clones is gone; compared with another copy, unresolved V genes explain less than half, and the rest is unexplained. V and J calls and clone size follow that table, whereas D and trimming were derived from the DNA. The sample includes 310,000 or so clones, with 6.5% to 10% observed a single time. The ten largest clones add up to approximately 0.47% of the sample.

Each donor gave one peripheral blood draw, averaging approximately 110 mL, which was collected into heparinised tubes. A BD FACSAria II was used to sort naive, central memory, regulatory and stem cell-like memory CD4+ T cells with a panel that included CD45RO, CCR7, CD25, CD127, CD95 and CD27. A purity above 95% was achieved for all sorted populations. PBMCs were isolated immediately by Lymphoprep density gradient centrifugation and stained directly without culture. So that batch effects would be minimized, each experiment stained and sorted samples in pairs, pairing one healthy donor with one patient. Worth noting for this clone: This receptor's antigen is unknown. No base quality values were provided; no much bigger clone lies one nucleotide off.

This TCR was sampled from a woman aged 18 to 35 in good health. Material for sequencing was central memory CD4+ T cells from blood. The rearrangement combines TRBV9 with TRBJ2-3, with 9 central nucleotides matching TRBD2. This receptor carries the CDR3 CASSVVASGKDTQYF. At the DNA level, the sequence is TGTGCCAGCAGCGTAGTTGCTAGCGGGAAAGATACGCAGTATTTT.